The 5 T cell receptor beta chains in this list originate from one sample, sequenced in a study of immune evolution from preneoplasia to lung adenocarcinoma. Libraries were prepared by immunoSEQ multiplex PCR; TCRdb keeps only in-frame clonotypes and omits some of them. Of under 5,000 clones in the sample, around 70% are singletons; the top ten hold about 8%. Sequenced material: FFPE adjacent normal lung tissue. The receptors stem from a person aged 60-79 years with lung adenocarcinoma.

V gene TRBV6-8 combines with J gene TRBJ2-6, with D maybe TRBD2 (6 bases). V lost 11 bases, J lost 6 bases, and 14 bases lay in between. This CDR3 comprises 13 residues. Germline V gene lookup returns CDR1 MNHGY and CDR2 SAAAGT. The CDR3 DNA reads TGTGCCGCCAGCGGGCAGGCGGCCAACGTCCTGACTTTC. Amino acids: CAASGQAANVLTF.

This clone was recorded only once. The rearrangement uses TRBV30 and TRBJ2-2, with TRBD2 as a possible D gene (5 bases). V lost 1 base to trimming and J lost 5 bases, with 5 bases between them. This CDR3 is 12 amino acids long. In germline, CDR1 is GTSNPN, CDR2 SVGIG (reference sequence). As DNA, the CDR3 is TGTGCCTGGAGTGGAGGGACCGGGGAGCTGTTTTTT. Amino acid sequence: CAWSGGTGELFF.

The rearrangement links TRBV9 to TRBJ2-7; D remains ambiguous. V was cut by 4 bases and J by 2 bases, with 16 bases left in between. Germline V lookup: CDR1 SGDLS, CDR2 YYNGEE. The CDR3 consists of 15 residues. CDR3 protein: CASSPGGPRAYEQYF. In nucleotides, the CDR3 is TGTGCCAGCAGCCCCGGTGGACCTAGGGCCTACGAGCAGTACTTC.

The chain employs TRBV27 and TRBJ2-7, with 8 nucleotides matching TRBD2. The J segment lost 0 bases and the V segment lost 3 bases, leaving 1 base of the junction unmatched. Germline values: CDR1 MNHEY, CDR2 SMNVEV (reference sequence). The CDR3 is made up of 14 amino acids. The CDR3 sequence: CASSFAGGSYEQYF. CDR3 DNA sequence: TGTGCCAGCAGTTTTGCGGGAGGCTCCTACGAGCAGTACTTC.

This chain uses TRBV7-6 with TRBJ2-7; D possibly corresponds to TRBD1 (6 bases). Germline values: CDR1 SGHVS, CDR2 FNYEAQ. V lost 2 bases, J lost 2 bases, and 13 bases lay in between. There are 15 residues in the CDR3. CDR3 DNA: TGTGCCAGCAGCTTATCTCAGGGGCGGACCTACGAGCAGTACTTC. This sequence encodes CASSLSQGRTYEQYF.